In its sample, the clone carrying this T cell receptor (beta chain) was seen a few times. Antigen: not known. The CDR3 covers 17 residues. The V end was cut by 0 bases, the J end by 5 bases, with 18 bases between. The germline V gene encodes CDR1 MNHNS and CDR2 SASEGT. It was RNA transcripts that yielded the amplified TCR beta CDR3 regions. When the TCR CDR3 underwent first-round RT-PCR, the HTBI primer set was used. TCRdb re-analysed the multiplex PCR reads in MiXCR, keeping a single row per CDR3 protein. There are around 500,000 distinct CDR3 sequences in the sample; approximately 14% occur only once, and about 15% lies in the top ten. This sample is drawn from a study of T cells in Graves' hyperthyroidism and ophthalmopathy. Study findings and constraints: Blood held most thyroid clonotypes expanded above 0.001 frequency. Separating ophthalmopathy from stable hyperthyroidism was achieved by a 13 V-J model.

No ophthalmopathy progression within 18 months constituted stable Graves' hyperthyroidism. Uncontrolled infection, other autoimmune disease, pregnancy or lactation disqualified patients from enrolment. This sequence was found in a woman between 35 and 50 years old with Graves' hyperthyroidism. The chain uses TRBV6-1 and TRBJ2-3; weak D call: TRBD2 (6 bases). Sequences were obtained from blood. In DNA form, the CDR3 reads TGTGCCAGCAGTGAAGCGCGAGCGGCATGGCGGGGAGATACGCAGTATTTT. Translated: CASSEARAAWRGDTQYF.